This entry concerns a single T cell receptor (beta chain). Antigen: not known. TCR beta CDR3 region amplification was performed from RNA transcripts. HTBI primers were employed in a first-round RT-PCR of the TCR CDR3. TCRdb redid the calling of the multiplex PCR reads with MiXCR, one entry per CDR3 protein. The profile shows fewer than 500,000 distinct CDR3 sequences, around 15% of them singletons. The study included ophthalmopathy patients with Clinical Activity Score at least 3, NOSPECS grade at least 4 and duration under 3 months. Together with thyroid ultrasound, orbital computed tomography, serum thyroxine and TRAb, clinical symptoms were used for diagnoses. The sample is drawn from a study of T cells in Graves' hyperthyroidism and ophthalmopathy. Whole-study findings and limits: Median prediction lead before ophthalmopathy onset was about 6.3 months with the model. Blood samples included most of the expanded thyroid clonotypes exceeding 0.001.

Per germline, CDR1 SNHLY and CDR2 FYNNEI. Losses at the gene ends were 8 bases for V and 7 bases for J; bases not matched to a gene: 13. This CDR3 contains 15 residues. V usage is TRBV2 and J usage is TRBJ2-1; 8 positions match TRBD2. Sequencing was done on a sample of blood. This clonotype originated in a man between 18 and 29 years old with Graves' ophthalmopathy. CDR3 loop: CASGGRSGRGNEQFF. The CDR3 coding sequence is TGTGCCAGCGGGGGGCGCAGCGGGAGAGGAAATGAGCAGTTCTTC.